This T cell receptor beta chain originates from a study of shared clonotypes between healthy human individuals. V was shortened by 2 bases and J by 7 bases, with 18 bases between the two germline ends. The CDR3 has 15 amino acids. The germline V gene has CDR1 MNHEY and CDR2 SMNVEV (reference sequence). Every subset's genomic DNA went evenly onto several immunoSEQ plates. Original methodology: Filtering differed, since immunoSEQ gave only junction sequences and no quality scores. Generated by immunoSEQ multiplex PCR, the TCRdb table keeps only in-frame clones and is missing some. That table furnishes V, J and clone size, whereas the DNA furnished D and trimming. The data contain hundreds of thousands of clones, around 78% of them singletons.

The rearrangement joins TRBV27 to TRBJ2-7; weak D call: TRBD2 (6 bases). The sequenced sample consisted of PBMCs. The clonotype was recovered from a woman aged 40 to 49 in good health. Some clones in this sample may be carry-over from other donors' samples. The CDR3 DNA sequence: TGTGCCAGCAGTTTAGGAGGGGTAGGGCTGAGGGAGCAGTACTTC. Protein product: CASSLGGVGLREQYF.